This entry is about one TCR beta chain. How the authors handled the data: Nucleated cell number was recorded as an estimate derived from reference gene primer amplification. The data were produced by immunoSEQ multiplex PCR, yet TCRdb's version contains in-frame clones alone and is incomplete. V, J and clone size are those of that table, while D and trimming were read from the DNA. This sample has 200,000 to 300,000 clones, with nearly 85% found just once. These data belong to a study of blood T cell repertoires in COVID-19. For the study at large: Acute and convalescent COVID-19 samples came from the United States, Italy and Spain. In each case, the material was cDNA or gDNA derived from T cells, B-cell-depleted T cells, or PBMCs.

The TCR comes from a human donor in a cohort sampled during active COVID-19. The sequenced sample consisted of peripheral blood.

In nucleotides, the CDR3 is TGCGCCAGCAGCCCCTTACAGGGACACTCTGGAAACACCATATATTTT. This codes for CASSPLQGHSGNTIYF. The rearrangement joins TRBV5-1 to TRBJ1-3, with D possibly matching TRBD1 (6 bases). The germline CDR1 and CDR2 sequences are SGHRS and YFSETQ. V was pared by 4 bases and J by 0 bases, with 14 bases between. CDR3 length: 16 residues. Full variable domain (rest looked up from reference TRBV5-1 and TRBJ1-3): KAGVTQTPRYLIKTRGQQVTLSCSPISGHRSVSWYQQTPGQGLQFLFEYFSETQRNKGNFPGRFSGRQFSNSRSEMNVSTLELGDSALYLCASSPLQGHSGNTIYFGEGSWLTVV.